The clone carrying this T cell receptor beta chain occurred a few times. Vbeta (60) and Jbeta (13) primers were used in the PCR. TCRdb's copy holds only in-frame clones and misses some; the assay was immunoSEQ multiplex PCR. The table includes 95,000 to 150,000 clones, 15% detected once. The data were obtained in a study of cytomegalovirus exposure and HLA in healthy donors. V shed 3 bases and J shed 4 bases, with 11 bases lying between them. The CDR3 spans 13 residues. CDR1 and CDR2 from the germline V gene are GTSNPN and SVGIG (reference sequence). Specimen: PBMCs. The genes are TRBV30 and TRBJ2-3; possible D gene TRBD2, 6 bases. The receptor was isolated from a young woman in good health and CMV-seronegative. The CDR3 sequence is CAWSVGGADTQYF. The CDR3 region has the DNA TGTGCCTGGAGCGTGGGAGGTGCAGATACGCAGTATTTT.